Shown below are 26 T cell receptor beta chains from a single sample sequenced in a study of blood T cells in healthy people across ages. Combining a sample-barcoded 5' primer with a J-beta primer mix, a second PCR ran for about 7 to 11 cycles. TCRdb redid the calling of the 5' RACE reads with MiXCR, one entry per CDR3 protein. This sample has some 640,000 distinct CDR3 sequences; 45% to 50% occur once, and the top ten carry around a third. The material sequenced was blood. The source is a woman aged 55 to 70 in good health.

The chain employs TRBV28 and TRBJ1-4; 10 bases match TRBD1. V shed 5 bases and J 8 bases; nucleotides not matched to a gene: 5. Germline CDR1 MDHEN, CDR2 SYDVKM. This CDR3 contains 14 residues. The CDR3 loop reads CASSPGQGVEKLFF. Here the CDR3 DNA reads TGTGCCAGCAGTCCCGGACAGGGGGTCGAAAAACTGTTTTTT.

The CDR3 nucleotides read TGTGCCAGCAGTTTATACCTTGGAGGGAATATGGATTCACCCCTCCACTTT. It encodes CASSLYLGGNMDSPLHF. The rearrangement links TRBV28 to TRBJ1-6, with no clear D. Trimming left V 1 base short and J 8 bases short, with 18 bases between. The CDR3 has 17 amino acids. In germline, CDR1 is MDHEN, CDR2 SYDVKM.

This clonotype has a handful of counts. The V and J genes are TRBV27 and TRBJ2-1, with a possible D match to TRBD1 (6 bases). Germline V gene lookup returns CDR1 MNHEY and CDR2 SMNVEV (reference sequence). V shed 5 bases and J shed 9 bases, with 23 bases lying between them. The CDR3 is made up of 16 amino acids. CDR3 in DNA: TGTGCCAGCAGTGGAGTCAGGGGCCCGAGCAGGGCTGAGCAGTTCTTC. This translates into CASSGVRGPSRAEQFF.

This rearrangement joins TRBV20-1 to TRBJ1-2; D is perhaps TRBD1 (5 bases). CDR3 length: 14 residues. Germline V gene lookup returns CDR1 DFQATT and CDR2 SNEGSKA (reference sequence). Deletions cut 4 bases from V and 2 bases from J, with 14 bases between. CDR3 nucleotides: TGCAGTGCTACTTCAGGGTATGAGAACTATGGCTACACCTTC. Its translation: CSATSGYENYGYTF.

This clonotype was recorded a few times. The rearrangement uses TRBV7-3 and TRBJ1-2; 8 nucleotides agree with TRBD1. This CDR3 contains 15 residues. V gave up 7 bases and J gave up 0 bases; unmatched junction bases: 7. Per the germline V gene, CDR1 is SGHTA and CDR2 is FQGTGA. The CDR3 loop reads CASTALRGPNYGYTF. CDR3 coding DNA: TGTGCCAGCACCGCACTCAGGGGGCCTAACTATGGCTACACCTTC.

The chain uses TRBV29-1 and TRBJ1-5, with TRBD1 matching 8 bases. Unmatched junction bases numbered 3, after V lost 6 bases and J lost 2 bases. CDR1 is SQVTM and CDR2 is ANQGSEA in the germline V gene. The length of the CDR3 is 13 residues. The CDR3 spells CSVLDRGNQPQHF. CDR3 DNA: TGCAGCGTACTGGACAGGGGCAATCAGCCCCAGCATTTT.

V usage is TRBV29-1 and J usage is TRBJ2-7, with D perhaps matching TRBD2 (5 bases). CDR3 length equals 12 residues. The ends were cut back, 2 bases at V and 3 bases at J, with 8 bases in the middle. The germline V gene has CDR1 SQVTM and CDR2 ANQGSEA. CDR3 DNA: TGCAGCGTTGAAACAGCGGACTACGAGCAGTACTTC. It translates to CSVETADYEQYF.

The chain is built from TRBV7-8 and TRBJ1-6; D is possibly TRBD1 (6 bases). V lost 3 bases, J lost 5 bases, and 14 bases lay in between. Per the germline V gene, CDR1 is SGHVS and CDR2 is FQNEAQ. The length of the CDR3 is 16 residues. The CDR3 region has the DNA TGTGCCAGCAGCTTGGTATTGGGACATAATAATTCACCCCTCCACTTT. Its translation is CASSLVLGHNNSPLHF.

This clonotype occurred once. The chain combines TRBV21-1 with TRBJ2-1; TRBD1 is the table's D call, not checked against the DNA. TRBV21-1 is an annotated pseudogene. The CDR3 is 15 amino acids. CDR3 amino acids: CASSKAPRTDKEQFF. The CDR3 coding sequence is TGTGCCAGCAGCAAAGCGCCCCGGACAGACAAGGAGCAGTTCTTC.

V is TRBV6-2 or TRBV6-3 and J is TRBJ1-5; a possible D gene is TRBD1 (6 bases). The length of the CDR3 is 17 residues. Germline CDR1 is MNHEY and CDR2 is SVGEGT. Deletions cut 0 bases from V and 3 bases from J, with 15 bases between. The CDR3 region has the DNA TGTGCCAGCAGTTACTCGAAGGGGGACCCCTTCAATCAGCCCCAGCATTTT. Protein sequence: CASSYSKGDPFNQPQHF.

This clonotype has just a few counts. The gene calls are TRBV18 and TRBJ2-7; 11 nucleotides agree with TRBD2. Germline V gene data show CDR1 as KGHSH and CDR2 as LQKENI. This CDR3 spans 16 amino acids. Germline trimming cut 3 bases from V and 2 bases from J; bases unmatched to any gene: 6. CDR3 DNA sequence: TGTGCCAGCTCACCCGCACTAGCGGGAGCGACCTACGAGCAGTACTTC. Protein sequence: CASSPALAGATYEQYF.

This clonotype has a count of ten or more. The chain combines TRBV6-2 or TRBV6-3 with TRBJ2-1; no reliable D call. This CDR3 contains 15 residues. V was cut by 0 bases and J by 5 bases, with 11 bases left in between. Germline values: CDR1 MNHEY, CDR2 SVGEGT. The CDR3, as DNA: TGTGCCAGCAGTTACTCCAACACTCAGCACAATGAGCAGTTCTTC. This sequence encodes CASSYSNTQHNEQFF.

This clonotype appeared a few times. CDR3 coding DNA: TGCAGTGCTAGAGGCGCTAAGGGAGAATACGAGCAGTACTTC. Translated, it gives CSARGAKGEYEQYF. This chain joins TRBV20-1 and TRBJ2-7, with D maybe TRBD2 (5 bases). V was pared by 1 base and J by 4 bases, with 14 bases between. The germline CDR1 and CDR2 sequences are DFQATT and SNEGSKA (reference sequence). This CDR3 spans 14 amino acids.

V is TRBV28 and J is TRBJ1-1; possibly TRBD1 for D (5 bases). This CDR3 has 12 residues. The V gene lost 4 bases and the J gene lost 10 bases, with 13 bases spanning the gap. From germline, CDR1 is MDHEN and CDR2 SYDVKM. The chain's CDR3 is CASSYQGRGAFF. As DNA, the CDR3 is TGTGCCAGCAGTTACCAGGGTCGAGGAGCTTTCTTT. The variable domain in full, with the rest retrieved from reference TRBV28 and TRBJ1-1, is DVKVTQSSRYLVKRTGEKVFLECVQDMDHENMFWYRQDPGLGLRLIYFSYDVKMKEKGDIPEGYSVSREKKERFSLILESASTNQTSMYLCASSYQGRGAFFGQGTRLTVV.

This chain connects TRBV29-1 to TRBJ2-3, with D perhaps matching TRBD2 (7 bases). From germline, CDR1 is SQVTM and CDR2 ANQGSEA. Trimming took off 6 bases at V and 3 bases at J, with 19 bases between the two ends. The CDR3 has 15 residues. In nucleotides, the CDR3 is TGCAGCGTCAGACTAACGGGAGGACAGACAGATACGCAGTATTTT. Encoded protein: CSVRLTGGQTDTQYF.

This clonotype was seen ten or more times. The V call is TRBV29-1, the J call TRBJ2-5; TRBD1 matches at 12 bases. V lost 5 bases, J lost 5 bases, and 6 bases stayed unmatched. This CDR3 has 14 amino acids. CDR1 is SQVTM and CDR2 is ANQGSEA in the germline V gene. CDR3 sequence (DNA): TGCAGCGTTACGGGACAGGGGGCTGGGGAGACCCAGTACTTC. Amino acid sequence: CSVTGQGAGETQYF.

The chain joins TRBV5-1 to TRBJ1-1; TRBD1 aligns across 7 bases. From germline, CDR1 is SGHRS and CDR2 YFSETQ. J gave up 6 bases and V 1 base, and 3 bases lay outside the gene matches. CDR3 length: 13 residues. CDR3 sequence (DNA): TGCGCCAGCAGCTTGTGGGGACAGTCTGAAGCTTTCTTT. This gives the protein CASSLWGQSEAFF.

This clonotype was counted between two and nine times. The chain's CDR3 is CASSPTGDEKLFF. CDR3 nucleotide sequence: TGTGCCTCAAGCCCTACAGGGGATGAAAAACTGTTTTTT. This chain uses TRBV10-3 with TRBJ1-4, with 7 positions matching TRBD1. This CDR3 region has 13 residues. After removal of 11 bases from V and 6 bases from J, the junction contained 9 bases not matched to a gene. Germline V gene lookup returns CDR1 ENHRY and CDR2 SYGVKD.

V and J are TRBV20-1 and TRBJ1-2, with a possible D match to TRBD1 (5 bases). V lost 4 bases to trimming and J lost 7 bases, with 10 bases between them. CDR3 length: 11 residues. In germline, CDR1 is DFQATT, CDR2 SNEGSKA (reference sequence). CDR3 region: CSANGGGGYTF. CDR3 DNA sequence: TGCAGTGCTAATGGGGGGGGTGGCTACACCTTC.

CDR3 bases: TGTGCCAGCAGCCGACCCGACGGCCGGAACACTGAAGCTTTCTTT. Translating it yields CASSRPDGRNTEAFF. The J gene is TRBJ1-1, the V gene TRBV2; D not resolved. The CDR3 runs 15 residues. The V gene's germline CDR1 is SNHLY and CDR2 FYNNEI. V shed 6 bases and J shed 1 base, with 15 bases lying between them.

Only a few counts were recorded for this clonotype. One base away lies a much larger clone, so this may be a sequencing read error. This chain uses TRBV4-3 with TRBJ2-3; no clear D. CDR1 LGHNA and CDR2 YSLEER come from the germline V gene. CDR3 length: 13 amino acids. The V end was cut by 0 bases, the J end by 10 bases, with 11 bases between. The CDR3 protein is CASSQEVADAQYF. In nucleotides, the CDR3 is TGCGCCAGCAGCCAAGAAGTGGCTGATGCGCAGTATTTT.

Concerning this clonotype: Its ends do not fully match the called genes, so a read error is possible. The chain recombines TRBV7-3 with TRBJ2-3; TRBD2 aligns across 10 bases. Germline loops: CDR1 SGHTA, CDR2 FQGTGA. The CDR3 is 15 residues long. The CDR3: CASKTSGASTDAQYF. The CDR3 region has the DNA TGTGCCAGCAAAACTAGCGGGGCCAGCACAGATGCGCAGTATTTT.

The V and J genes are TRBV6-5 and TRBJ2-4; 13 bases align to TRBD2. The trim removed 6 bases at V and 13 bases at J, leaving 15 bases unmatched. Germline V CDR1 and CDR2: MNHEY, SVGAGI. The CDR3 is 16 amino acids. The CDR3 nucleotides read TGTGCCAGCAGCCGAACCGGACTAGCGGGAGCTCAGGAGCAGTACTTC. This gives the protein CASSRTGLAGAQEQYF.

The sample holds a few counts of this clonotype. This chain connects TRBV29-1 to TRBJ2-1; 10 bases map to TRBD2. This CDR3 spans 18 amino acids. Germline values: CDR1 SQVTM, CDR2 ANQGSEA. Trimming removed 0 bases from V and 5 bases from J; junction bases left unmatched: 13. In DNA, the CDR3 is TGCAGCGTTGAAGATCAGTCTGGGGCTAGCGGGAGAAACAATGAGCAGTTCTTC. It specifies CSVEDQSGASGRNNEQFF.

The chain is built from TRBV28 and TRBJ2-7, with a weak D call TRBD2 (5 bases). The DNA end is more similar to TRBJ2-5, so the J call may be wrong. The CDR3 runs 14 residues. Germline lookup yields CDR1 MDHEN and CDR2 SYDVKM. CDR3 sequence (DNA): TGTGCCAGCAGTTTAACACCGGGGAGAGAGACCCAGTACTTC. Encoded protein: CASSLTPGRETQYF.

This clonotype was counted many times. This chain connects TRBV4-2 to TRBJ2-7; the D gene is possibly TRBD2 (6 bases). The CDR3 consists of 15 residues. Germline V gives CDR1 LGHNA, CDR2 YNFKEQ. V was trimmed by 0 bases and J by 6 bases, leaving 15 bases between them. This CDR3 reads CASSQDPGLASEQYF. CDR3 in DNA: TGTGCCAGCAGCCAAGACCCGGGACTTGCGAGCGAGCAGTACTTC.